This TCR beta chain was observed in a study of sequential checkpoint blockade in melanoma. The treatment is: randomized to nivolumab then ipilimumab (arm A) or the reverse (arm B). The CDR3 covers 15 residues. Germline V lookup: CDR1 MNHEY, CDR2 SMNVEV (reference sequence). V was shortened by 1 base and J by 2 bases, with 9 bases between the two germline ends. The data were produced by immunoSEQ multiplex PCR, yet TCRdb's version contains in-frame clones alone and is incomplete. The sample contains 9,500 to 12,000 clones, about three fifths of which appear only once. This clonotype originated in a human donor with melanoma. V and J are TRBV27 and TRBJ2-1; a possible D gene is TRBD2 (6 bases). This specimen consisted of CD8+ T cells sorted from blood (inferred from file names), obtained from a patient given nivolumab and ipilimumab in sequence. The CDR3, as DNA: TGTGCCAGCAGTTTATTAGCGGACCCCTACAATGAGCAGTTCTTC. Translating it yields CASSLLADPYNEQFF.